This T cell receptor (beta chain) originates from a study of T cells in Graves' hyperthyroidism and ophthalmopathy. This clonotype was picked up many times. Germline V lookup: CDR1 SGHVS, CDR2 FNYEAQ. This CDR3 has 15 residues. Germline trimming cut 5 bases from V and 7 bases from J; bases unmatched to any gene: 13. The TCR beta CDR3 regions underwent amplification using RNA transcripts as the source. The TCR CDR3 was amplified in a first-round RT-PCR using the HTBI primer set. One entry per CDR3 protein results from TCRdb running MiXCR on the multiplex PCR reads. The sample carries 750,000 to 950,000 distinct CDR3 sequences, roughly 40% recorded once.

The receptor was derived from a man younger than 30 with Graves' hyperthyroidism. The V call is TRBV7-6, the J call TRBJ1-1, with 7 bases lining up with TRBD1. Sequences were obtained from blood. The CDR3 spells CASSILQGQGGEAFF. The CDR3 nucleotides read TGTGCCAGCAGCATCCTACAGGGGCAAGGTGGTGAAGCTTTCTTT.